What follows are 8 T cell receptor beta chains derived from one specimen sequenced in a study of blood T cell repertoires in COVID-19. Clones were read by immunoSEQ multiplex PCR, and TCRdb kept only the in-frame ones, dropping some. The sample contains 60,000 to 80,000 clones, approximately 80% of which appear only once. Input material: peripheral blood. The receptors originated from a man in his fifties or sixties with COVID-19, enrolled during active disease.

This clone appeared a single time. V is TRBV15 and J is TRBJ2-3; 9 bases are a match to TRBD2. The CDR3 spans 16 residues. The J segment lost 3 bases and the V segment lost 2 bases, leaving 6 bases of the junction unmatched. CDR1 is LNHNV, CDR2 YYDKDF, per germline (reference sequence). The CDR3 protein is CATSRWAGGPTDTQYF. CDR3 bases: TGTGCCACCAGCAGATGGGCGGGAGGGCCAACAGATACGCAGTATTTT.

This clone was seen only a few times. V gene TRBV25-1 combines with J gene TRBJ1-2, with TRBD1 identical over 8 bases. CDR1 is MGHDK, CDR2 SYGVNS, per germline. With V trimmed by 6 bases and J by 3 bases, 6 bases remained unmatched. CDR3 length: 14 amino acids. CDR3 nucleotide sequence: TGTGCCAGCAGCGAGACAGGGGACCACTATGGCTACACCTTC. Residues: CASSETGDHYGYTF.

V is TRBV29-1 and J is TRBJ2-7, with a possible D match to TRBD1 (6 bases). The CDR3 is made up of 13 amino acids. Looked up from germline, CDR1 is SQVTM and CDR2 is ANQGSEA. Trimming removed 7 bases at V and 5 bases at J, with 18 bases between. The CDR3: CSAWGHQGNEQYF. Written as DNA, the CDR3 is TGCAGCGCCTGGGGCCACCAGGGGAACGAGCAGTACTTC.

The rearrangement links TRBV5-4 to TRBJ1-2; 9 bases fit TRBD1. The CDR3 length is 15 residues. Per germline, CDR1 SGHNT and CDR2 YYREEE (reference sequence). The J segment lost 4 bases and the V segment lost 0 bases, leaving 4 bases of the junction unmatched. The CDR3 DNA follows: TGTGCCAGCAGCTTGGGTGCGACAGGGGGCTATGGCTACACCTTC. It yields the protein CASSLGATGGYGYTF.

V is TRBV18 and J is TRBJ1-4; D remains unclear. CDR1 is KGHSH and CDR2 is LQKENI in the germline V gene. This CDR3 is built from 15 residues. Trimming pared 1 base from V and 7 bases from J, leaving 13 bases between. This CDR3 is CASSPQAARSEKLFF. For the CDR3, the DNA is TGTGCCAGCTCACCACAGGCCGCGCGGAGTGAAAAACTGTTTTTT.

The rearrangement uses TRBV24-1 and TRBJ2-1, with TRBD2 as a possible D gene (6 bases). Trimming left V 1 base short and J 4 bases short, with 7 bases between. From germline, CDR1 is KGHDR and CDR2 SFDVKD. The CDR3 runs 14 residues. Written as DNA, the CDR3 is TGTGCCACCAGTGATTTACGGGAGTACAATGAGCAGTTCTTC. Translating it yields CATSDLREYNEQFF.

The CDR3 loop is CASSQAGTAAPYEQYF. The CDR3 DNA reads TGTGCCAGCAGCCAGGCCGGGACAGCCGCCCCCTACGAGCAGTACTTC. The chain joins TRBV4-2 to TRBJ2-7, with 7 nucleotides matching TRBD1. The CDR3 extends over 16 amino acids. V gave up 3 bases and J gave up 2 bases; unmatched junction bases: 10. The germline CDR1 and CDR2 sequences are LGHNA and YNFKEQ.

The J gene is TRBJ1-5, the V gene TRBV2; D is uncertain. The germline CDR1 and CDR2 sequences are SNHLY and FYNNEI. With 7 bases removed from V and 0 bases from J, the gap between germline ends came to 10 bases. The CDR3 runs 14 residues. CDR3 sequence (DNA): TGTGCCAGCAATAAGGAGTATAGCAATCAGCCCCAGCATTTT. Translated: CASNKEYSNQPQHF.